Shown below are 25 T cell receptor beta chains from a single sample sequenced in a study of T cell clonality in common variable immunodeficiency. These receptors have no identified antigens. Assay used: immunoSEQ multiplex PCR; TCRdb lists only in-frame clones, some missing. This sample carries more than 13,000 clones, none of them present only once. The study's findings and limits: Fewer deletions and N-nucleotide insertions were reportedly seen in common variable immunodeficiency TCR beta sequences.

Sequences were obtained from peripheral blood mononuclear cells. Every receptor here comes from a human donor with common variable immunodeficiency.

A few counts support this clone. With the read ending 3 residues before the CDR3 end, the germline J gene is used to fill in that end. This chain uses TRBV19 with TRBJ2-5; D is perhaps TRBD2 (6 bases). CDR1 is LNHDA, CDR2 SQIVND, per germline (reference sequence). The CDR3 length is 14 residues. V was clipped by 2 bases and J by 1 base, with 8 bases between them. The CDR3 bases that were read are TGTGCCAGTAGTATATGGGGGGTCCAAGAGACC. Protein: CASSIWGVQET. The whole CDR3 protein reads CASSIWGVQETQYF.

This clone is termed medium-sized. From the germline J gene comes the end of the CDR3, since the read stops 3 residues before it. The rearrangement links TRBV19 to TRBJ1-2; a weak D match, TRBD1 (6 bases). Trimming cost V 8 bases and J 5 bases, with 15 bases left between them. The CDR3 length is 13 residues. Germline V CDR1 and CDR2: LNHDA, SQIVND (reference sequence). The CDR3 reads CASVQQGGYGYTF. The CDR3 bases that were read are TGTGCCAGTGTTCAACAGGGAGGGTATGGC.

This clone was seen a handful of times. The read terminates 3 residues before the CDR3 end, so the remaining end is supplied by the germline J gene. The chain has TRBV19 and TRBJ1-2; D is possibly TRBD1 (5 bases). Germline lookup yields CDR1 LNHDA and CDR2 SQIVND (reference sequence). This CDR3 spans 12 amino acids. The CDR3 bases that were read are TGTGCCAGTAGTATAACCCGGGGGAGC. This sequence encodes CASSITRGS. The whole CDR3 protein is CASSITRGSYTF.

This clone was found a few times. The CDR3 end lies 3 residues beyond the end of the read and is filled in from the germline J gene. This chain links TRBV30 with TRBJ2-4; D is unresolved. V was shortened by 4 bases and J by 7 bases, with 14 bases between the two germline ends. Germline assignment: CDR1 GTSNPN and CDR2 SVGIG (reference sequence). The CDR3 contains 13 residues. CDR3 sequence: CAWMTGGGNIQYF. The CDR3 bases that were read are TGTGCCTGGATGACGGGTGGTGGGAACATT.

To note about this clone: The read terminates 3 residues before the CDR3 end, so the remaining end is supplied by the germline J gene. The chain recombines TRBV2 with TRBJ2-7; D perhaps matches TRBD2 (6 bases). This CDR3 has 14 amino acids. V lost 6 bases and J lost 6, with 18 bases in between. Germline V CDR1 and CDR2: SNHLY, FYNNEI. CDR3 DNA, as far as it was read: TGTGCCAGCAGACGAGACGGCGGGGCAGGCGAG. Protein: CASRRDGGAGE. Given in full, the CDR3 is CASRRDGGAGEQYF.

For this clone: The read falls 3 residues short of the CDR3 end, and the missing part is taken from the germline J gene. The gene calls are TRBV18 and TRBJ1-3; no clear D gene. The length of the CDR3 is 20 residues. Per the germline V gene, CDR1 is KGHSH and CDR2 is LQKENI. Trimming pared 2 bases from V and 2 bases from J, leaving 25 bases between. The CDR3 spells CASSPVSGRTINRPGNTIYF. The covered CDR3 bases are TGTGCCAGCTCACCAGTAAGCGGACGTACAATAAATCGACCTGGAAACACC.

Details on this clone: The read falls 3 residues short of the CDR3 end, and the missing part is taken from the germline J gene. V and J are TRBV30 and TRBJ2-5; 7 bases match TRBD1. V was pared by 4 bases and J by 4 bases, with 6 bases of the junction left unmatched. The CDR3 sequence is 13 residues long. Germline CDR1 is GTSNPN and CDR2 is SVGIG (reference sequence). The CDR3 bases that were read are TGTGCCTGGATGAACTCAGGGGGAGAGACC. It translates to CAWMNSGGET. The whole CDR3 is CAWMNSGGETQYF.

This clone was seen a handful of times. The read halts 3 residues ahead of the CDR3 end, with the missing end drawn from the germline J gene. The V gene is TRBV6-2 or TRBV6-3, the J gene TRBJ2-7; D perhaps matches TRBD1 (5 bases). Per germline, CDR1 MNHEY and CDR2 SVGEGT. This CDR3 region has 13 residues. Between the trimmed V and J ends, which lost 1 base and 5 bases, there was a span of 9 bases. The CDR3 reads CASSYFRQNEQYF. CDR3 DNA, as far as it was read: TGTGCCAGCAGTTACTTCCGACAGAACGAG.

In its sample, this clone was seen a few times. The read is 3 residues too short to cover the CDR3 end, so that end is filled in from the germline J gene. This chain uses TRBV2 with TRBJ2-1, with TRBD2 as a possible D gene (5 bases). From germline, CDR1 is SNHLY and CDR2 FYNNEI. This CDR3 region has 14 residues. Trimming stripped 4 bases from V and 2 bases from J, with 9 bases between. The CDR3: CASSGGLPYNEQFF. The CDR3 bases that were read are TGTGCCAGCAGTGGCGGACTCCCCTACAATGAG.

A few counts support this clone. The read ends 3 residues shy of where the CDR3 ends; the end is completed using the germline J gene. The chain carries TRBV7-9 and TRBJ1-2; D perhaps matches TRBD1 (5 bases). The CDR3 has 13 amino acids. Germline values: CDR1 SEHNR, CDR2 FQNEAQ (reference sequence). CDR3 residues: CASTWGTTGTYTF. Partial CDR3 DNA: TGTGCCAGCACCTGGGGGACTACCGGCACC.

Details on this clone: Read coverage stops 3 residues before the CDR3 terminus; the germline J gene supplies the remainder. This chain joins TRBV20-1 and TRBJ2-3, with TRBD1 matching over 7 bases. With 4 bases clipped from V and 7 bases from J, the junction kept 11 bases outside the gene matches. Germline V lookup: CDR1 DFQATT, CDR2 SNEGSKA (reference sequence). The CDR3 totals 14 residues. The DNA read from the CDR3 is TGCAGTGCTACCTCTCGAGGGGGCCTGTATACG. This codes for CSATSRGGLYT. In full, the CDR3 is CSATSRGGLYTQYF.

About this clone itself: The read finishes 3 residues shy of the CDR3 end, and the germline J gene is used to complete it. V is TRBV19 and J is TRBJ2-6; 8 nucleotides match TRBD1. V lost 3 bases, J lost 1 base, and 5 bases stayed unmatched. Germline lookup yields CDR1 LNHDA and CDR2 SQIVND (reference sequence). CDR3 size: 17 residues. The chain's CDR3 is CASSIWTGSSGANVLTF. The sequenced CDR3 bases are TGTGCCAGTAGTATCTGGACAGGGTCGTCTGGGGCCAACGTC.

This clone was found a few times. Coverage ceases 3 residues before the CDR3 finishes, and the germline J gene fills in the end. This sequence joins TRBV18 and TRBJ2-1; 7 bases map to TRBD1. This CDR3 has 16 residues. The V segment lost 6 bases and the J segment 5 bases; nucleotides outside the gene matches: 13. CDR1 and CDR2 (germline): KGHSH, LQKENI. CDR3 sequence reads: CASSQTGTDYDNEQFF. Partial CDR3 DNA: TGTGCCAGCTCCCAGACCGGGACAGATTACGACAATGAG.

This clone is deemed medium-sized. Read sequence stops 3 residues before the CDR3 end, and the germline J gene provides the missing end. The identical CDR3 is also encoded by other nucleotide sequences in the sample. This chain uses TRBV6-1 with TRBJ1-5; D is possibly TRBD1 (5 bases). V shed 2 bases and J shed 1 base, with 6 bases lying between them. The CDR3 is made up of 14 amino acids. In germline, CDR1 is MNHNS, CDR2 SASEGT. The CDR3 loop is CASSERGSNQPQHF. The covered CDR3 bases are TGTGCCAGCAGTGAAAGGGGAAGCAATCAGCCC.

This clone was observed a handful of times. From the germline J gene comes the end of the CDR3, since the read stops 3 residues before it. The chain combines TRBV5-6 with TRBJ2-5, with D possibly TRBD1 on 6 matching bases. Trimming cost V 3 bases and J 2 bases, with 14 bases left between them. The CDR3 is 15 residues long. CDR1 is SGHDT, CDR2 YYEEEE, per germline. The covered CDR3 bases are TGTGCCAGCAGCTACCTCGGACAGAAACAAGAGACC. Protein sequence: CASSYLGQKQET. The full CDR3 reads CASSYLGQKQETQYF.

This clone showed up just a few times. The sequenced fragment ends 3 residues before the CDR3 boundary, so the rest is inferred from the germline J gene. The chain is built from TRBV18 and TRBJ2-7, with 15 positions matching TRBD2. Germline lookup yields CDR1 KGHSH and CDR2 LQKENI. The CDR3 extends over 16 amino acids. Losses at the gene ends were 3 bases for V and 5 bases for J; bases not matched to a gene: 5. The CDR3 sequence is CASSPSGLAGGHEQYF. The part of the CDR3 DNA that was read is TGTGCCAGCTCACCTTCAGGACTAGCGGGGGGGCACGAG.

As regards this clone: The DNA ends 3 residues before the CDR3 does, and the rest of the CDR3 is filled in from the germline J gene. V gene TRBV7-8 combines with J gene TRBJ2-5; 10 nucleotides match TRBD1. Trimming took 4 bases from V and 4 from J; bases not matched to a gene: 3. Looked up from germline, CDR1 is SGHVS and CDR2 is FQNEAQ. The CDR3 length is 14 residues. This CDR3 reads CASSSTGGPETQYF. The DNA read from the CDR3 is TGTGCCAGCAGCTCGACAGGGGGCCCAGAGACC.

This clone was recorded a few times. This CDR3 is CASSEMVRGYEQYF. Incomplete CDR3 DNA: TGTGCCAGCAGTGAAATGGTCAGGGGGTACGAG. V usage is TRBV2 and J usage is TRBJ2-7, with 7 bases matching TRBD1. The read ends 3 residues shy of where the CDR3 ends; the end is completed using the germline J gene. This CDR3 comprises 14 residues. The germline gives CDR1 SNHLY, CDR2 FYNNEI. V gave up 2 bases and J gave up 4 bases; unmatched junction bases: 5.

This clone came up a few times. Read data end 3 residues before the CDR3 end; the end is taken from the germline J gene. The chain employs TRBV30 and TRBJ2-5; 11 positions agree with TRBD2. The V segment lost 4 bases and the J segment 1 base; nucleotides outside the gene matches: 17. CDR1 GTSNPN and CDR2 SVGIG come from the germline V gene (reference sequence). The CDR3 totals 19 residues. Here the CDR3 reads CAWTSDRISGGASQETQYF. CDR3 DNA (partial): TGTGCCTGGACCTCAGATCGGATTAGCGGGGGGGCATCCCAAGAGACC.

As to this clone: Read data end 3 residues before the CDR3 end; the end is taken from the germline J gene. The V and J genes are TRBV30 and TRBJ2-5; 8 bases match TRBD2. Germline V CDR1 and CDR2: GTSNPN, SVGIG (reference sequence). The V and J ends lost 8 bases and 5 bases, in that order; junction bases with no gene match: 7. The CDR3 runs to 12 residues. The CDR3 sequence is CARGGAWETQYF. Incomplete CDR3 DNA: TGTGCCCGGGGGGGGGCATGGGAGACC.

This clone is judged medium-sized. Coverage ceases 3 residues before the CDR3 finishes, and the germline J gene fills in the end. The chain links TRBV28 to TRBJ2-5; D is ambiguous. Trimming removed 7 bases at V and 5 bases at J, with 17 bases between. The germline gives CDR1 MDHEN, CDR2 SYDVKM. CDR3 size: 14 residues. The CDR3 DNA, read in part, is TGTGCCAGCATCAAAAGTCGTGTTCGGGAGACC. Translation gives CASIKSRVRET. The whole CDR3 region reads CASIKSRVRETQYF. The complete variable domain, with remaining parts taken from reference TRBV28 and TRBJ2-5, reads DVKVTQSSRYLVKRTGEKVFLECVQDMDHENMFWYRQDPGLGLRLIYFSYDVKMKEKGDIPEGYSVSREKKERFSLILESASTNQTSMYLCASIKSRVRETQYFGPGTRLLVL.

In regard to this clone: The CDR3 extends 3 residues past the end of the read, so its final part is completed from the germline J gene. The V gene is TRBV11-3, the J gene TRBJ2-5; 7 nucleotides agree with TRBD1. Germline V gene lookup returns CDR1 SGHNT and CDR2 YENEEA. V dropped 8 bases and J dropped 4; count of bases not matched to a gene: 7. The CDR3 totals 13 residues. CDR3 bases read: TGTGCCAGCGCAACACACAGGGGAGAGACC. Translation gives CASATHRGET. The whole CDR3 is CASATHRGETQYF.

For this clone: Read sequence stops 3 residues before the CDR3 end, and the germline J gene provides the missing end. V usage is TRBV19 and J usage is TRBJ2-7, with 7 positions matching TRBD2. Germline CDR1 is LNHDA and CDR2 is SQIVND (reference sequence). The CDR3 spans 13 residues. V trimming: 2 bases; J trimming: 2 bases; junction bases outside the gene matches: 0. CDR3 amino acids: CASSISGTYEQYF. Partial CDR3 DNA: TGTGCCAGTAGTATAAGCGGGACCTACGAG.

This clone has just a few counts. From the germline J gene comes the end of the CDR3, since the read stops 3 residues before it. This sequence joins TRBV18 and TRBJ1-2, with 7 bases fitting TRBD1. In germline, CDR1 is KGHSH, CDR2 LQKENI. V lost 4 bases to trimming and J lost 4 bases; unmatched junction nucleotides: 6. The CDR3 is 14 amino acids. CDR3 loop: CASSLGQKPYGYTF. The DNA read from the CDR3 is TGTGCCAGCTCACTGGGACAGAAGCCCTATGGC. The variable domain in full, with the rest retrieved from reference TRBV18 and TRBJ1-2, is NAGVMQNPRHLVRRRGQEARLRCSPMKGHSHVYWYRQLPEEGLKFMVYLQKENIIDESGMPKERFSAEFPKEGPSILRIQQVVRGDSAAYFCASSLGQKPYGYTFGSGTRLTVV.

The sequenced CDR3 bases are TGTGCCAGCAGCTTAGTTGCAGGGGCGGAA. It yields the protein CASSLVAGAE. The full CDR3 sequence reads CASSLVAGAEAFF. V is TRBV7-9 and J is TRBJ1-1; tentatively, D is TRBD1 (6 bases). The CDR3 end is not reached by the read, which stops 3 residues before it; the germline J gene fills it in. The germline V gene encodes CDR1 SEHNR and CDR2 FQNEAQ (reference sequence). This CDR3 is built from 13 residues.